Here is one T cell receptor (beta chain) with its context. A few counts support this clonotype. Its recognized antigen is unknown. The input lacks base qualities; no much larger clone sits a single base away. Library preparation used RACE. The instrument was a NextSeq 500. Library preparation attached unique molecular identifiers to individual cDNA molecules for quantitative, reproducible TCR counting. For every blood RNA sample, sequencing covered both the TCR alpha and TCR beta chains. As for the original processing: A median of approximately 96,000 TCRs per sample was observed, with a range of about 20,000 to 700,000. The Decombinator software suite was used to annotate the V, J and CDR3 of the TCR reads. Every sample was subsampled to the same number of TCRs (28,000) for the PS versus PT1 abundance plots. Expanded TCRs were defined as absent before sensitization and observed at least eight times at the 2-week time point. The public sequencing data were trimmed at Q25 with fastp and processed into clonotypes with MiXCR by TCRdb, which kept only in-frame beta chains. Duplicate CDR3 protein sequences are folded into a single record with the most common DNA and genes. These V and J calls are TCRdb output, not the study's own analysis. A total of 100,000 or so distinct CDR3 sequences appear in this sample, around 9.3% of them only once. Jointly, the top ten make up approximately 2.2% of the sample.

The data derive from a study of human T cells and chemical hapten exposure (dated by TCRdb to the early 2020s). Study-level background: For sensitization, 2% DPC in acetone was applied to an approximately 2 cm by approximately 2 cm area of upper inner arm skin. Throughout the study period of roughly 24 weeks, patients also received therapeutic DPC doses to the scalp every week. Patch testing on the upper back used Finn chambers containing 0.01% DPC, with scoring done after 6 days according to International Contact Dermatitis Research Group standards. The mostly female patient cohort included alopecia areata with under or over 50% scalp involvement, alopecia totalis and alopecia universalis. Libraries were pooled for sequencing, and variation in per-sample TCR yields was attributed mainly to small differences in library volumes within the pool. In alopecia patients, the study followed how the peripheral blood TCR repertoire changed in vivo over primary and secondary sensitization to diphenylcyclopropenone (DPC), a hapten. Patient blood was sampled pre-sensitization (week 0) and at 2, 6 and about 24 weeks after DPC sensitization. Roughly 30 alopecia patients provided blood for TCR sequencing at one to four time points (pre-sensitization, 2, 6 and 24 weeks).

What the research found in general, with its limitations: Because all patients had alopecia, a presumed autoimmune disease, the immune response of the patients might differ from that of healthy individuals. Significantly more large CDR3 similarity clusters were formed by expanded TCRs than by pre-sensitization or healthy control sets, consistent with antigen-driven responses. The number of TCRs above 1 in 1000 frequency did not change with DPC sensitization; there was no evidence of global repertoire structure alterations. After repeated subsampling, the strength of the expansion versus patch-test correlation and the threshold at which it became significant changed. Patch test score correlated positively with the number of PT1 expanded TCRs, reaching significance at thresholds 8, 16 and 32 but not at 4.

The time point label corresponds to: patch test 2, 6 weeks after DPC sensitization. The sample's treatment or condition label, in plain terms: therapeutic diphenylcyclopropenone sensitization with weekly scalp DPC. At every patch-test visit, the blood draw took place before the patch test was put on. To be eligible, patients had to be aged 18 to 70, diagnosed with alopecia and judged suitable for DPC therapy, while pregnant patients were excluded. Total RNA was extracted from unfractionated whole blood that had been collected in Tempus Blood RNA tubes. CDR1 and CDR2 (MDHEN, SYDVKM) derive from the germline V gene. V loses 6 bases, J loses 0 bases, and the germline ends lie 18 bases apart. The cysteine opens and the phenylalanine closes a CDR3 of 16 amino acids. Of all the DNA, just the CDR3 is kept, 48 bases in frame from base 1.

The V and J segments used are TRBV28 and TRBJ2-7; too little of a D gene remains to name it. The receptor was isolated from a woman in her 40s with alopecia areata. Some clones in this sample may be carry-over from other donors' samples. This material consisted of whole blood, taken in connection with sensitization to the hapten diphenylcyclopropenone (DPC). The encoded CDR3 is CASSLRLQMTSYEQYF. At the DNA level, the sequence is TGTGCCAGCAGCCTCCGCCTCCAGATGACCTCCTACGAGCAGTACTTC.